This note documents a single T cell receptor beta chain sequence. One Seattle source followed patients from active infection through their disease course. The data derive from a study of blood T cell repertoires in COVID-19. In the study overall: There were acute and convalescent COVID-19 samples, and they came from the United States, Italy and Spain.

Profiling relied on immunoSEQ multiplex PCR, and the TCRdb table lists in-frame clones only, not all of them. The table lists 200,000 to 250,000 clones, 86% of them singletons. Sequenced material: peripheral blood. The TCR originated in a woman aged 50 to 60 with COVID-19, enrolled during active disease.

CDR3: CATSRVVTPPGNEQFF. In DNA form, the CDR3 reads TGTGCCACCAGCAGAGTAGTCACCCCTCCGGGCAATGAGCAGTTCTTC. This chain links TRBV15 with TRBJ2-1; D call uncertain. V lost 1 base and J 6 bases, leaving 16 bases between the germline ends. The CDR3 runs to 16 residues. The germline V gene encodes CDR1 LNHNV and CDR2 YYDKDF (reference sequence). Drawing the rest from reference TRBV15 and TRBJ2-1, the complete variable domain is DAMVIQNPRYQVTQFGKPVTLSCSQTLNHNVMYWYQQKSSQAPKLLFHYYDKDFNNEADTPDNFQSRRPNTSFCFLDIRSPGLGDTAMYLCATSRVVTPPGNEQFFGPGTRLTVL.